The clone carrying this TCR beta chain has only a few counts. The antigen is unknown. This entry comes from a study of T-cell reconstitution after alpha-beta-depleted transplantation in children. The length of the CDR3 is 17 residues. The germline V gene encodes CDR1 LGHDT and CDR2 YNNKEL (reference sequence). Trimming pared 2 bases from V and 1 base from J, leaving 16 bases between. Overall study findings and caveats: A year post-transplant, T-cell counts and diversity derived mostly from newly produced T cells. Surviving recipient T cells and thymic progenitors produced the high day-60 TCRbeta diversity seen in some patients. As was reported, about two months after transplant, alpha-beta T cells came from several hundred expanded graft clones.

The TCRbeta library was prepared with unique molecular identifiers. TCRdb re-analysed the PCR reads in MiXCR, keeping a single row per CDR3 protein. Counted here are about 980,000 distinct CDR3 sequences, 25% to 35% occurring once; the ten biggest clones make up about 28%. The sequence was obtained from a boy under three years old who had a stem cell transplant for SCID, so the T cells may come from the graft donor. V usage is TRBV3-1 and J usage is TRBJ2-3; the D is unclear. The source was PBMCs, mostly from graft donor cells, collected 360 days after TCRalphabeta/CD19-depleted stem cell transplant. The CDR3 DNA is TGTGCCAGCAGCCAAACGCTCCACCGGAAAGGCACAGATACGCAGTATTTT. It codes for CASSQTLHRKGTDTQYF.